Below, one T cell receptor beta chain is given with its context. The antigen is undetermined. These data are taken from a study of T cell responses to AZD1222 COVID-19 vaccine. Findings and caveats of the study: Targeting of unmutated variant regions was reportedly seen in nearly half of spike-specific TCRs. With dominance at 160-218 and 743-854, vaccine-associated CD4 TCRs spanned spike. After two AZD1222 doses, spike-specific TCR breadth and depth rose versus day 0. Among AZD1222 vaccinees, only 5 to 7 were seropositive at baseline.

The germline V gene encodes CDR1 LNHNV and CDR2 YYDKDF (reference sequence). Trimming shortened V by 0 bases and J by 3 bases, and 9 bases separated the two germline ends. The CDR3 spans 14 residues. The method was immunoSEQ multiplex PCR; TCRdb's version includes in-frame clones alone and lacks a portion of them. The table includes about 94,000 clones, about 85% detected once. Sequencing was performed on peripheral blood, taken 28 days after the second AZD1222 dose. This sequence joins TRBV15 and TRBJ2-7; weak D call: TRBD1 (5 bases). The sequence was obtained from an adult who received the AZD1222 COVID-19 vaccine. DNA for the CDR3: TGTGCCACCAGCAGAGATAAGGGGCTCTACGAGCAGTACTTC. Its translation: CATSRDKGLYEQYF.